A selection of T cell receptor beta chains follows, all from one sample in a study of blood T cell repertoires in COVID-19. TCRdb's table, derived via immunoSEQ multiplex PCR, lists solely in-frame clones and lacks some. The sample has over 95,000 clones; 80% to 90% are singletons. Specimen: peripheral blood. All receptors come from a woman between 45 and 60 years old with acute or convalescent COVID-19. Each CDR3 is given with its conserved first and last residue. A D gene is named only where the DNA matches it firmly.

>TRBJ2-3|TRBV19|NA
CASSITFSTDTQYF
>TRBJ2-3|TRBV24-1|TRBD1
CATSDSDRGLGTQYF
>TRBJ2-7|TRBV27|TRBD1
CASSSLGDRGNYEQYF
>TRBJ1-6|TRBV10-3|TRBD1
CAINKDRGSSPLHF
>TRBJ1-2|TRBV30|NA
CAWSGGMGYGYTF
>TRBJ1-5|TRBV30|NA
CAWNRGGNQPQHF
>TRBJ2-1|TRBV5-6|TRBD2
CASSPGTSGYNEQFF
>TRBJ1-2|TRBV19|NA
CASSDPRGDYGYTF
>TRBJ1-5|TRBV25-1|NA
CASSESQGEWPQHF
>TRBJ1-2|TRBV5-5|TRBD1
CASSEGTGPFYGYTF
>TRBJ1-1|TRBV5-6|NA
CASSQDYLTTEAFF
>TRBJ1-2|TRBV27|NA
CASSPQRIATRNYGYTF
>TRBJ2-3|TRBV10-3|TRBD1
CATGTGTDTQYF
>TRBJ2-3|TRBV2|TRBD2
CASSSETSGGADTQYF
>TRBJ1-2|TRBV19|NA
CASSNRKAGRERDYGYTF
>TRBJ1-1|TRBV7-3|NA
CASSSQANTEAFF
>TRBJ1-2|TRBV2|NA
CASSANSPGMTYGYTF
>TRBJ2-5|TRBV21-1|NA
CASSKDRWWRGLTVWAQYF
>TRBJ2-3|TRBV5-4|TRBD1
CASSFGTGTDTQYF
>TRBJ2-1|TRBV9|TRBD2
CASSVGVAGGLTYNEQFF
>TRBJ2-1|TRBV9|TRBD2
CASSAGGRDYNEQFF
>TRBJ2-7|TRBV9|TRBD2
CASSVGVAGPYEQYF
>TRBJ1-1|TRBV29-1|NA
CSASSGTEAFF
>TRBJ1-1|TRBV7-2|NA
CASSPGLFTEAFF
>TRBJ2-7|TRBV6-5|NA
CASINRETYEQYF
>TRBJ2-3|TRBV10-3|NA
CAISELGGTDTQYF
>TRBJ1-6|TRBV5-4|TRBD1
CASSLFSGGGNSPLHF
>TRBJ1-4|TRBV11-2|NA
CASSLILNEKLFF
>TRBJ1-1|TRBV19|NA
CASSNSGGTEAFF